This T cell receptor beta chain was found in a study of blood T cell repertoires in COVID-19. Overall study: Collection of acute and convalescent COVID-19 samples took place in the United States, Italy and Spain.

Cohort 3 recovery required two negative PCRs, clearance, or symptom resolution. Germline trimming cut 3 bases from V and 0 bases from J; bases unmatched to any gene: 2. The CDR3 is 15 residues long. Germline CDR1 is LGHDT and CDR2 is YNNKEL (reference sequence). This table comes from immunoSEQ multiplex PCR, and its TCRdb copy is limited to in-frame clones, with some not included. The table records 110,000 to 150,000 clones, approximately 78% of them present only once. This clone was seen only a few times. The chain joins TRBV3-1 (or the pseudogene TRBV3-2) to TRBJ1-5, with 7 bases lining up with TRBD1. The TCR comes from a woman aged 50 to 65 who had recovered from COVID-19. Sample: PBMCs or T cells enriched from blood (not recorded which). The CDR3 region is CASSHGTDSNQPQHF. The DNA of the CDR3 is TGTGCCAGCAGCCACGGGACAGATAGCAATCAGCCCCAGCATTTT.